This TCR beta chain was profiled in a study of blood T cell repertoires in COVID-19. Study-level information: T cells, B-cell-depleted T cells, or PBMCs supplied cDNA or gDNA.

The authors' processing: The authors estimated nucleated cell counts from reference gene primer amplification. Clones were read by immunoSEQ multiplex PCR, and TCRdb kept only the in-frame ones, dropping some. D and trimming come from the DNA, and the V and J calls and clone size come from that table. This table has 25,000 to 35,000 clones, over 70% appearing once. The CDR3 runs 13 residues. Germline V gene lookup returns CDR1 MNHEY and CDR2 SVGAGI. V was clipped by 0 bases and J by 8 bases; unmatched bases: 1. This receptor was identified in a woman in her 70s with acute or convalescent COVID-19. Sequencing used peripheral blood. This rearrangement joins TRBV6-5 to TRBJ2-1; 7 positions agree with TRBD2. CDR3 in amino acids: CASSYSSGDEQFF. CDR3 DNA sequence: TGTGCCAGCAGTTACTCGAGCGGGGATGAGCAGTTCTTC.